One T cell receptor (beta chain) is described in this entry. The data stem from a study of blood T cell repertoires in COVID-19. Trimming removed 6 bases at V and 2 bases at J, with 13 bases between. Looked up from germline, CDR1 is SQVTM and CDR2 is ANQGSEA. This CDR3 has 13 amino acids. Some clones are missing from TCRdb's copy, which holds only in-frame ones; the method was immunoSEQ multiplex PCR. The sample contains 300,000 to 350,000 clones, roughly 89% of which appear only once. This receptor was taken from a man aged 30-40 years with COVID-19, enrolled during active disease. Sequencing was carried out using peripheral blood. The gene calls are TRBV29-1 and TRBJ1-1, with unresolved D. CDR3 sequence: CSVRLDLNTEAFF. The CDR3 nucleotides read TGCAGCGTACGTCTAGATCTTAACACTGAAGCTTTCTTT.